The sequence of this T cell receptor beta chain was determined in a study of blood T cell repertoires in COVID-19. Study-level background: Sites across the United States, Italy and Spain contributed samples from acute and convalescent COVID-19.

Per the germline V gene, CDR1 is KGHDR and CDR2 is SFDVKD. The trim removed 10 bases at V and 5 bases at J, leaving 11 bases unmatched. The CDR3 is 14 amino acids. The Seattle patients, enrolled during active infection, were followed longitudinally. In the original workflow: Reference gene primers were amplified, and this amplification served to estimate nucleated cell counts. Method: immunoSEQ multiplex PCR; TCRdb's copy keeps in-frame clones and lacks some. Clonal size and the V and J genes are those of that table, whereas D and trimming came from the DNA. This sample has around 300,000 clones; about 90% occur once, and the top ten carry over 5.5%.

The clonotype comes from a woman in her forties or fifties with COVID-19, enrolled during active disease. The sequencing input was peripheral blood. The chain combines TRBV24-1 with TRBJ1-2, with 8 bases fitting TRBD1. The CDR3 region is CATGTGRNRYGYTF. The CDR3 coding sequence is TGTGCCACGGGGACAGGTCGAAACCGTTATGGCTACACCTTC.